The next 22 T cell receptor beta chains were all read from a single sample in a study of Graves' ophthalmopathy and Graves' hyperthyroidism. For repertoire sequencing, the TCR beta CDR3 regions were amplified from RNA transcripts. Scientists carried out first-round RT-PCR using HTBI primers and then a second-round multiplex PCR. Each CDR3 protein gets one entry after TCRdb re-called the multiplex PCR reads with MiXCR. Here the sample spans about 660,000 distinct CDR3 sequences, about two fifths being singletons. Sequencing was performed on peripheral blood. These receptors came from an adult man with Graves' ophthalmopathy.

There are a few counts of this clonotype. CDR3 DNA sequence: TGTGCCAGCAGCTTAAGGGCAGGTCCGAACACTGAAGCTTTCTTT. This codes for CASSLRAGPNTEAFF. The chain has TRBV11-3 and TRBJ1-1; D not resolved. The V gene's germline CDR1 is SGHNT and CDR2 YENEEA. This CDR3 spans 15 amino acids. Trimming removed 2 bases from V and 1 base from J, with 11 bases in between.

This clonotype came up many times. The chain uses TRBV7-9 and TRBJ1-2; D remains ambiguous. The CDR3 has 14 residues. The V gene lost 1 base and the J gene lost 3 bases, with 9 bases spanning the gap. Germline V gene sequence: CDR1 SEHNR, CDR2 FQNEAQ (reference sequence). As DNA, the CDR3 is TGTGCCAGCAGCTTAGTGAGCGTGCACTATGGCTACACCTTC. Protein sequence: CASSLVSVHYGYTF.

This clonotype was counted a few times. The J gene is TRBJ1-1, the V gene TRBV4-2, with a possible D match to TRBD1 (5 bases). The CDR3 is 13 residues long. The germline V gene has CDR1 LGHNA and CDR2 YNFKEQ. Trimming removed 1 base at V and 7 bases at J, with 10 bases between. The DNA of the CDR3 is TGTGCCAGCAGCCAAGGCGGGGCTTATGAAGCTTTCTTT. Encoded protein: CASSQGGAYEAFF.

This clonotype appeared many times. CDR3 residues: CSLSTGEGTEAFF. In DNA, the CDR3 is TGCAGCCTTTCCACAGGGGAAGGCACTGAAGCTTTCTTT. V is TRBV29-1 and J is TRBJ1-1; the match to TRBD1 covers 7 bases. CDR3 size: 13 residues. J gave up 4 bases and V 8 bases, and 10 bases lay outside the gene matches. Germline lookup yields CDR1 SQVTM and CDR2 ANQGSEA.

In its sample, this clonotype was seen many times. The V gene is TRBV29-1, the J gene TRBJ1-2, with 8 bases that match TRBD1. Trimming removed 7 bases from V and 3 bases from J; junction bases left unmatched: 4. The CDR3 runs to 12 residues. CDR1 is SQVTM and CDR2 is ANQGSEA in the germline V gene. For the CDR3, the DNA is TGCAGCGACTCGACAGGGGACTATGGCTACACCTTC. Amino acids: CSDSTGDYGYTF.

This clonotype has only a few counts. The genes are TRBV10-3 and TRBJ2-3; D is uncertain. Germline values: CDR1 ENHRY, CDR2 SYGVKD. The V end was cut by 3 bases, the J end by 6 bases, with 13 bases between. The CDR3 has 14 residues. CDR3 bases: TGTGCCATCAGTGAAGGTTCGGCTACCGATACGCAGTATTTT. It specifies CAISEGSATDTQYF.

This clonotype was recorded at least ten times. The chain couples TRBV12-3 or TRBV12-4 to TRBJ1-1; 7 bases line up with TRBD1. The V and J ends lost 5 bases and 0 bases, in that order; junction bases with no gene match: 3. The CDR3 loop spans 14 amino acids. The CDR3 bases are TGTGCCAGCAGTGCACAGGGGTTGAACACTGAAGCTTTCTTT. Residues: CASSAQGLNTEAFF.

The V and J genes are TRBV11-2 and TRBJ2-5, with 10 bases identical to TRBD1. CDR3 length equals 15 residues. Germline trimming cut 5 bases from V and 2 bases from J; bases unmatched to any gene: 5. Germline-derived CDR1 and CDR2 are SGHAT and FQNNGV. This chain's CDR3 is CASSEPGQGQETQYF. The CDR3 DNA is TGTGCCAGCAGCGAACCGGGACAGGGGCAAGAGACCCAGTACTTC.

On this clonotype itself: It may be a read error: a sequence one base away is much more abundant. No conserved phenylalanine or tryptophan is present at the end of the CDR3, so a read error is the likely explanation. CDR3 nucleotide sequence: TGTGCCAGCAGTTTACGGGGGGCGAGGGAGACCCAGTACGTC. As protein: CASSLRGARETQYV. This chain links TRBV9 with TRBJ2-5; a possible D gene is TRBD2 (7 bases). Trimming removed 5 bases at V and 5 bases at J, with 16 bases between. The germline CDR1 and CDR2 sequences are SGDLS and YYNGEE. The CDR3 is made up of 14 amino acids.

Comment on this clonotype: A much larger clone sits a single nucleotide away, making a read error possible. The chain is built from TRBV7-7 and TRBJ2-5; 7 bases line up with TRBD1. Germline lookup yields CDR1 SSHAT and CDR2 FNYEAQ (reference sequence). The CDR3 is made up of 14 amino acids. The DNA of the CDR3 is TGTGCTAGCAGCTTAGAAGGGGGCTCGAAGGCCCAGTACTTC. It encodes CASSLEGGSKAQYF.

This clonotype has a count of ten or more. J is TRBJ2-7 and V is TRBV13, with D uncertain. V lost 5 bases and J 0 bases, leaving 17 bases between the germline ends. Germline values: CDR1 PRHDT, CDR2 FYEKMQ (reference sequence). The CDR3 totals 16 residues. The CDR3 protein is CASSDQKWASSYEQYF. The CDR3 nucleotides are TGTGCCAGCAGCGACCAAAAGTGGGCCTCCTCCTACGAGCAGTACTTC.

This clonotype appeared many times. The chain employs TRBV2 and TRBJ1-1; D not resolved. CDR3 length equals 13 residues. The V and J ends lost 5 bases and 5 bases respectively, with 12 bases between them. Germline V gives CDR1 SNHLY, CDR2 FYNNEI. The CDR3 spells CASSYLGGTEAFF. The DNA for the CDR3 is TGTGCCAGCAGTTACTTGGGTGGGACTGAAGCTTTCTTT.

This clonotype was picked up one time. The chain uses TRBV19 and TRBJ1-2; 9 positions agree with TRBD1. Germline-derived CDR1 and CDR2 are LNHDA and SQIVND (reference sequence). The V and J ends lost 5 bases and 8 bases, in that order; junction bases with no gene match: 6. This CDR3 spans 13 amino acids. The CDR3 here is CASSSKGTGGYTF. The CDR3 region has the DNA TGTGCCAGTAGTTCGAAGGGGACAGGGGGCTACACCTTC.

In the case of this clonotype: A much larger clone differs by one base, so this may be a read error. This likely comes from a read error, as the CDR3 has no conserved phenylalanine or tryptophan at its end. The gene calls are TRBV7-2 and TRBJ1-2; D is perhaps TRBD1 (6 bases). V lost 5 bases and J lost 8, with 21 bases in between. From germline, CDR1 is SGHTA and CDR2 FQGNSA. CDR3 length equals 15 residues. CDR3 coding DNA: TGTGCCAGCAGCCCAAGGACGGCAGAGGGGGGAGGCTACACCCTC. Translated: CASSPRTAEGGGYTL.

This clonotype was recorded at least ten times. This sequence joins TRBV6-1 and TRBJ1-2; D remains unclear. From germline, CDR1 is MNHNS and CDR2 SASEGT. The CDR3 loop spans 13 amino acids. Trimming pared 2 bases from V and 6 bases from J, leaving 10 bases between. CDR3 sequence (DNA): TGTGCCAGCAGTGAAAGGAGTGCGGATGGCTACACCTTC. Amino acid sequence: CASSERSADGYTF.

This clonotype was counted many times. The J gene is TRBJ1-2, the V gene TRBV24-1, with TRBD1 identical over 10 bases. Germline CDR1 is KGHDR and CDR2 is SFDVKD. Trimming cost V 4 bases and J 7 bases; bases outside gene matches: 5. The CDR3 loop spans 14 amino acids. CDR3 in amino acids: CATSESGTGAGYTF. DNA for the CDR3: TGTGCCACCAGTGAGTCCGGGACAGGGGCTGGCTACACCTTC.

In its sample, this clonotype was seen many times. The chain links TRBV20-1 to TRBJ1-6; D is perhaps TRBD1 (5 bases). Germline lookup yields CDR1 DFQATT and CDR2 SNEGSKA (reference sequence). The CDR3 runs 14 residues. V lost 1 base and J 6 bases, leaving 10 bases between the germline ends. The CDR3 region has the DNA TGCAGTGCTAGAGGGCAGGGCGGTAATTCACCCCTCCACTTT. Its protein product is CSARGQGGNSPLHF.

This clonotype was seen ten or more times. Here the CDR3 DNA reads TGTGCCAGTAGTATGGAACGGGGGGGGCAGCCCCAGCATTTT. This encodes CASSMERGGQPQHF. The rearrangement joins TRBV19 to TRBJ1-5; D is perhaps TRBD1 (5 bases). The CDR3 contains 14 residues. V lost 3 bases to trimming and J lost 7 bases, with 13 bases between them. The germline V gene encodes CDR1 LNHDA and CDR2 SQIVND (reference sequence).

Worth noting for this clonotype: One base away lies a much larger clone, so this may be a sequencing read error. V is TRBV7-3 and J is TRBJ2-6; D is unresolved. Germline lookup yields CDR1 SGHTA and CDR2 FQGTGA. The CDR3 totals 15 residues. CDR3 sequence reads: CAGSLSGSGANVLTF. The CDR3 DNA follows: TGTGCCGGCAGCTTAAGTGGCTCTGGGGCCAACGTCCTGACTTTC.

The sample holds many counts of this clonotype. The CDR3 region is CASSLGEITEAFF. The DNA of the CDR3 is TGTGCCAGCAGTTTGGGGGAAATCACTGAAGCTTTCTTT. The rearrangement links TRBV12-3 or TRBV12-4 to TRBJ1-1, with TRBD1 as a possible D gene (5 bases). Trimming cost V 3 bases and J 4 bases, with 9 bases left between them. The CDR3 loop spans 13 amino acids.

Ten or more counts support this clonotype. The chain links TRBV2 to TRBJ1-5, with 8 bases fitting TRBD1. CDR1 is SNHLY and CDR2 is FYNNEI in the germline V gene. J gave up 9 bases and V 1 base, and 5 bases lay outside the gene matches. This CDR3 is 14 amino acids long. The CDR3 here is CASSEGTGFWPQHF. CDR3 DNA sequence: TGTGCCAGCAGTGAAGGGACAGGGTTTTGGCCCCAGCATTTT. Together with reference TRBV2 and TRBJ1-5, the CDR3 gives the full variable domain: EPEVTQTPSHQVTQMGQEVILRCVPISNHLYFYWYRQILGQKVEFLVSFYNNEISEKSEIFDDQFSVERPDGSNFTLKIRSTKLEDSAMYFCASSEGTGFWPQHFGDGTRLSIL.

The chain recombines TRBV12-5 with TRBJ1-4, with a tentative D call TRBD1 (5 bases). The CDR3 has 14 amino acids. V shed 4 bases and J shed 7 bases, with 13 bases lying between them. Germline V gene lookup returns CDR1 LGHNT and CDR2 FRNRAP. DNA for the CDR3: TGTGCTAGTGGTTCTGACGTGGGGCGTGAAAAACTGTTTTTT. The encoded protein is CASGSDVGREKLFF.